The 13 T cell receptor beta chains below come from one sample, sequenced in a study of cytomegalovirus exposure and HLA in healthy donors. The PCR used 60 Vbeta and 13 Jbeta primers. Method: immunoSEQ multiplex PCR; TCRdb's copy keeps in-frame clones and lacks some. Here the sample spans about 120,000 clones, 8% to 10% being singletons. Sequenced: PBMCs. These TCRs come from a man aged 25 to 45 in good health and CMV-seronegative.

This rearrangement joins TRBV6-1 to TRBJ2-1; TRBD2 might be the D (5 bases). V was shortened by 4 bases and J by 9 bases, with 7 bases between the two germline ends. The V gene's germline CDR1 is MNHNS and CDR2 SASEGT. This CDR3 has 11 residues. CDR3 sequence (DNA): TGTGCCAGCAGTGGGGGAGCTGAGCAGTTCTTC. Protein product: CASSGGAEQFF.

The chain employs TRBV14 and TRBJ2-3; 8 bases fit TRBD2. The CDR3 totals 14 residues. Germline V gene sequence: CDR1 SGHDN, CDR2 FVKESK. V lost 1 base, J lost 11 bases, and 8 bases stayed unmatched. The CDR3 region has the DNA TGTGCCAGCAGCCAAGGTCTAGCGGGCGTCGGGCAGTATTTT. It is translated as CASSQGLAGVGQYF.

This clone was seen more than once but under ten times. V gene TRBV6-1 combines with J gene TRBJ1-1; D may be TRBD1 (6 bases). This CDR3 has 15 amino acids. V gave up 0 bases and J gave up 1 base, with 9 bases separating them. Germline V gene sequence: CDR1 MNHNS, CDR2 SASEGT. The CDR3 region is CASSEADRKNTEAFF. The DNA for the CDR3 is TGTGCCAGCAGTGAAGCGGACAGAAAGAACACTGAAGCTTTCTTT.

This clone was seen more than once but under ten times. The rearrangement joins TRBV7-9 to TRBJ2-3; TRBD2 matches 10 bases. The length of the CDR3 is 16 residues. After removal of 5 bases from V and 2 bases from J, the junction contained 7 bases not matched to a gene. CDR1 and CDR2 from the germline V gene are SEHNR and FQNEAQ (reference sequence). The CDR3 loop is CASSPGTSVNTDTQYF. The CDR3 DNA reads TGTGCCAGCAGCCCAGGGACTAGCGTCAACACAGATACGCAGTATTTT.

V usage is TRBV5-1 and J usage is TRBJ2-7; 7 bases are a match to TRBD1. This CDR3 spans 15 amino acids. Germline-derived CDR1 and CDR2 are SGHRS and YFSETQ. The V segment lost 3 bases and the J segment 0 bases; nucleotides outside the gene matches: 6. The CDR3 nucleotides are TGCGCCAGCAGCTACACGGGACAGACCTCCTACGAGCAGTACTTC. Translation gives CASSYTGQTSYEQYF. The full variable domain, with the rest looked up from reference TRBV5-1 and TRBJ2-7, is KAGVTQTPRYLIKTRGQQVTLSCSPISGHRSVSWYQQTPGQGLQFLFEYFSETQRNKGNFPGRFSGRQFSNSRSEMNVSTLELGDSALYLCASSYTGQTSYEQYFGPGTRLTVT.

This chain joins TRBV27 and TRBJ2-3; 7 nucleotides agree with TRBD1. Germline V lookup: CDR1 MNHEY, CDR2 SMNVEV (reference sequence). With V trimmed by 2 bases and J by 4 bases, 6 bases remained unmatched. The CDR3 spans 15 residues. The CDR3 DNA is TGTGCCAGCAGTTTACAGGGACAGTCCCCAGATACGCAGTATTTT. It encodes CASSLQGQSPDTQYF.

This clone was picked up a small number of times. The chain couples TRBV7-9 to TRBJ2-7, with D unclear. CDR1 is SEHNR and CDR2 is FQNEAQ in the germline V gene (reference sequence). The V gene lost 4 bases and the J gene lost 4 bases, with 11 bases spanning the gap. The CDR3 is 13 amino acids. DNA for the CDR3: TGTGCCAGCAGCTCCCCCTCGTCGTACGAGCAGTACTTC. Protein product: CASSSPSSYEQYF. The whole variable domain, filled in from reference TRBV7-9 and TRBJ2-7, reads DTGVSQNPRHKITKRGQNVTFRCDPISEHNRLYWYRQTLGQGPEFLTYFQNEAQLEKSRLLSDRFSAERPKGSFSTLEIQRTEQGDSAMYLCASSSPSSYEQYFGPGTRLTVT.

The CDR3 reads CASTRTGPGNTIYF. CDR3 nucleotide sequence: TGTGCCAGTACCCGTACAGGACCTGGAAACACCATATATTTT. The V call is TRBV19, the J call TRBJ1-3; maybe TRBD1 (5 bases). Germline V gives CDR1 LNHDA, CDR2 SQIVND (reference sequence). The CDR3 is 14 residues long. V lost 7 bases, J lost 2 bases, and 12 bases lay in between.

This clone was counted a few times. The chain has TRBV5-1 and TRBJ1-1; tentative D call: TRBD1 (5 bases). The length of the CDR3 is 14 residues. Germline V lookup: CDR1 SGHRS, CDR2 YFSETQ. The V end was cut by 0 bases, the J end by 3 bases, with 9 bases between. The CDR3 region has the DNA TGCGCCAGCAGCTTGGGGGGCGCTGACACTGAAGCTTTCTTT. This gives the protein CASSLGGADTEAFF.

This chain connects TRBV28 to TRBJ2-5; 10 nucleotides match TRBD2. Germline CDR1 reads MDHEN; CDR2 reads SYDVKM. The CDR3 sequence is 12 residues long. V gave up 11 bases and J gave up 11 bases; unmatched junction bases: 11. The CDR3 is CAVTSGSTAQYF. The CDR3 DNA reads TGTGCCGTGACTAGCGGGTCCACGGCGCAGTACTTC.

The rearrangement links TRBV6-5 to TRBJ2-3; a possible D gene is TRBD1 (6 bases). The ends were cut back, 6 bases at V and 10 bases at J, with 14 bases in the middle. The CDR3 runs to 12 residues. In germline, CDR1 is MNHEY, CDR2 SVGAGI. This CDR3 reads CASSENRAPQYF. CDR3 nucleotide sequence: TGTGCCAGCAGCGAAAACAGGGCCCCGCAGTATTTT.

CDR3 in amino acids: CAWSGRGLYGYTF. Here the CDR3 DNA reads TGTGCCTGGAGTGGACGGGGACTTTATGGCTACACCTTC. The chain recombines TRBV30 with TRBJ1-2, with D tentatively TRBD1 (5 bases). Germline lookup yields CDR1 GTSNPN and CDR2 SVGIG (reference sequence). Trimming stripped 1 base from V and 5 bases from J, with 11 bases between. The CDR3 contains 13 residues.

The chain links TRBV2 to TRBJ2-7; tentative D call: TRBD2 (6 bases). CDR1 is SNHLY and CDR2 is FYNNEI in the germline V gene. This CDR3 comprises 18 residues. Trimming cost V 3 bases and J 2 bases, with 23 bases left between them. The CDR3 protein is CASSEGVPGLEIAYEQYF. The CDR3 nucleotides are TGTGCCAGCAGTGAGGGGGTCCCGGGACTGGAGATAGCCTACGAGCAGTACTTC.